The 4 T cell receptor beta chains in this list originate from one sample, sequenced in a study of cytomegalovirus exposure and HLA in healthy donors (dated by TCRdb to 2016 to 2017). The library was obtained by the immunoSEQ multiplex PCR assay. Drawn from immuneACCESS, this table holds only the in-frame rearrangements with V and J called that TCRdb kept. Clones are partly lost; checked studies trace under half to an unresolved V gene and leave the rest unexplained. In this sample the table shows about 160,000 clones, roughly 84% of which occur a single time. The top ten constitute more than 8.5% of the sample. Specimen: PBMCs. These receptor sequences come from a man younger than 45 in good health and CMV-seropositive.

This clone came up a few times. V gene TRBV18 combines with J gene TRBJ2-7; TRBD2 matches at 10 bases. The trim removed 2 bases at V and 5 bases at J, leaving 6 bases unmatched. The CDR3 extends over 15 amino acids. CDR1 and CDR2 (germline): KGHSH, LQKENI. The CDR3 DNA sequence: TGTGCCAGCTCACCAGTACTAGCGGGAATCCACGAGCAGTACTTC. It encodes CASSPVLAGIHEQYF.

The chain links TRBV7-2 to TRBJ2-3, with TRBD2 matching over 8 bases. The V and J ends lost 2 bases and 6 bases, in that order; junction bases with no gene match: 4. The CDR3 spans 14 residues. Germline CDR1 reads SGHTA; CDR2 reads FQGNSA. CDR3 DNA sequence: TGTGCCAGCAGCTTAAGCGGGGGCGGGGATACGCAGTATTTT. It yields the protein CASSLSGGGDTQYF.

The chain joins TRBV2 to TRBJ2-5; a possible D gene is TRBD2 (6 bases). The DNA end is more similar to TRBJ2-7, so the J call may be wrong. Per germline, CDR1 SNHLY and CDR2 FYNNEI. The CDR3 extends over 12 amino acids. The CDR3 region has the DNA TGTGCCAGCAGGCGGGACCTCTCCGAGCAGTACTTC. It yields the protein CASRRDLSEQYF.

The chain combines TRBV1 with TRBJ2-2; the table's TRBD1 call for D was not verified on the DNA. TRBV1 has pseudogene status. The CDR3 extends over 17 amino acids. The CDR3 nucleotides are TGCACCAGCAGCCAAGAAGGCACAGGTTCCTATACCGGGGAGCTGTTTTTT. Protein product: CTSSQEGTGSYTGELFF.